These 6 T cell receptor beta chains originate from one sample sequenced in a study of tumor-infiltrating lymphocytes in primary liver carcinoma. Using a constant-region primer together with ProtoScript II reverse transcriptase, TCR beta cDNA was made from about 500 ng of total RNA. The TCR beta library was amplified through three nested multiplex PCR rounds in a modified ARM-PCR procedure. PCR rounds one and two used TRBV1-TRBV30 forward primers with a C-beta reverse primer for about 11 cycles each. In TCRdb, the multiplex PCR reads were re-called with MiXCR into one record per CDR3 protein. The table lists around 330,000 distinct CDR3 sequences, 50% to 60% of them singletons. The study extracted blood RNA from unsorted whole blood and also extracted germline DNA. Sequencing was done on a sample of peripheral blood. All receptors derive from a woman in her twenties or thirties with primary liver carcinoma and hepatitis B virus infection.

With regard to this clonotype: The junction differs from germline at one of its ends, possibly a read error. This chain links TRBV7-7 with TRBJ2-3, with 8 bases identical to TRBD1. The CDR3 consists of 15 residues. CDR1 and CDR2 from the germline V gene are SSHAT and FNYEAQ (reference sequence). This CDR3 is CASSLGTGTTDTQYF. In DNA, the CDR3 is TGTGCTAGCAGCTTGGGGACAGGCACGACAGATACGCAGTATTTT. Combining the CDR3 with reference TRBV7-7 and TRBJ2-3 gives the whole variable domain GAGVSQSPRYKVTKRGQDVTLRCDPISSHATLYWYQQALGQGPEFLTYFNYEAQPDKSGLPSDRFSAERPEGSISTLTIQRTEQRDSAMYRCASSLGTGTTDTQYFGPGTRLTVL.

On this clonotype itself: Since a much larger clone is just one base distant, this may be a read error. This chain links TRBV4-3 with TRBJ1-6; 7 bases map to TRBD1. Germline CDR1 reads LGHNA; CDR2 reads YSLEER. This CDR3 is built from 17 residues. The CDR3 loop reads CTSSQDLTGTRLSPLHF. CDR3 nucleotide sequence: TGCACCAGCAGCCAAGATCTGACAGGGACTAGACTATCACCCCTCCACTTT.

In the case of this clonotype: This could be a read error, since a much larger clone is one nucleotide away. Without the conserved terminal phenylalanine or tryptophan, this CDR3 likely stems from a read error. V and J are TRBV6-5 and TRBJ1-1; D remains unclear. Trimming removed 2 bases at V and 1 base at J, with 8 bases between. The CDR3 has 14 amino acids. In germline, CDR1 is MNHEY, CDR2 SVGAGI. Here the CDR3 DNA reads TGTGCCAGCAGTTACAATCGGGGGAACACTGAAGCTTTCTTA. As protein: CASSYNRGNTEAFL.

About this clonotype itself: A read error may explain this, as a much larger clone is one base away. J is TRBJ2-5 and V is TRBV11-2, with D perhaps matching TRBD2 (6 bases). The CDR3 length is 17 residues. V was cut by 5 bases and J by 3 bases, with 22 bases left in between. Germline V gives CDR1 SGHAT, CDR2 FQNNGV. In DNA, the CDR3 is TGTGCCAGCAGCCCTAGACTCACTGGAGGGGTAAAAGAGACCCAGTACTTC. Translation: CASSPRLTGGVKETQYF.

In the case of this clonotype: The junction and the germline gene differ at one end; a read error may be behind it. The chain has TRBV11-3 and TRBJ2-1; TRBD2 aligns across 9 bases. This CDR3 has 13 residues. Germline-derived CDR1 and CDR2 are SGHNT and YENEEA. CDR3 sequence reads: CAGGSGSGNEQFF. The DNA for the CDR3 is TGTGCTGGCGGTAGCGGGAGTGGGAATGAGCAGTTCTTT.

About this clonotype: Given a much more abundant clone one base away, this may be a read error. This sequence joins TRBV29-1 and TRBJ1-1; perhaps TRBD1 as D (5 bases). The CDR3 is 14 residues long. The germline gives CDR1 SQVTM, CDR2 ANQGSEA. The CDR3 protein is CSVVNRLSRTEAIF. The CDR3, as DNA: TGCAGCGTTGTTAACAGGCTTTCACGTACTGAAGCTATCTTT. Looking up the rest from reference TRBV29-1 and TRBJ1-1 gives the full variable domain: SAVISQKPSRDICQRGTSLTIQCQVDSQVTMMFWYRQQPGQSLTLIATANQGSEATYESGFVIDKFPISRPNLTFSTLTVSNMSPEDSSIYLCSVVNRLSRTEAIFGQGTRLTVV.